Following are 4 T cell receptor beta chains from one sample sequenced in a study of blood T cell repertoires in COVID-19. TCRdb's table, derived via immunoSEQ multiplex PCR, lists solely in-frame clones and lacks some. The repertoire holds approximately 260,000 clones, with about 81% as singletons. Sequencing was performed on PBMCs or T cells enriched from blood (not recorded which). All receptors come from a man between 25 and 39 years old with acute COVID-19.

This sequence joins TRBV6-4 and TRBJ2-3; TRBD2 aligns across 8 bases. The CDR3 covers 14 residues. Germline V gene lookup returns CDR1 MRHNA and CDR2 SNTAGT. J lost 4 bases, V lost 8 bases, and 8 bases had no gene match. The CDR3 loop reads CASGLGGAADTQYF. The CDR3 DNA is TGTGCCAGCGGGCTCGGGGGGGCGGCAGATACGCAGTATTTT.

The rearrangement links TRBV15 to TRBJ2-1; 12 bases match TRBD2. CDR3 length: 16 residues. Germline V gives CDR1 LNHNV, CDR2 YYDKDF (reference sequence). The V segment lost 0 bases and the J segment 6 bases; nucleotides outside the gene matches: 3. Written as DNA, the CDR3 is TGTGCCACCAGCAGAGATGGACTAGCGGGGAGCAATGAGCAGTTCTTC. As protein: CATSRDGLAGSNEQFF.

V usage is TRBV5-4 and J usage is TRBJ1-2; 8 bases agree with TRBD1. J gave up 4 bases and V 3 bases, and 5 bases lay outside the gene matches. The CDR3 runs to 14 residues. Looked up from germline, CDR1 is SGHNT and CDR2 is YYREEE (reference sequence). The CDR3 region has the DNA TGTGCCAGCAGCTCCCCAGACAGGGGCTATGGCTACACCTTC. This translates into CASSSPDRGYGYTF.

The chain carries TRBV5-1 and TRBJ2-2; D is unclear. CDR1 and CDR2 (germline): SGHRS, YFSETQ. This CDR3 is 14 amino acids long. V lost 8 bases and J lost 3, with 14 bases in between. CDR3: CASTWAGDTGELFF. DNA for the CDR3: TGCGCCAGTACATGGGCAGGCGACACCGGGGAGCTGTTTTTT.